This TCR beta chain was captured in a study of blood T cells in healthy people across ages (dated by TCRdb to about 2015). For the study in its entirety: In model experiments, template switching captured roughly one uniquely barcoded TCR beta cDNA molecule for every two T cells. Using deep sequencing normalized with unique cDNA molecular identifiers, the study measured how TCR beta repertoire diversity changes with age. Donors were grouped into four age groups: young (average approximately 15 years), middle-aged (39), aged (around 60) and long-lived (around 82). Two additional independent replicas of 1 million unique cDNA reads from the same blood draw were analyzed for two donors (one aged 18 to 29 and one aged 80 or older). To avoid experimental bias, donors of different ages were distributed randomly across sequencing lanes.

Findings and caveats that apply to the study as a whole: The long-lived group showed more naive CD4+ T cells, fewer expanded clones and increased TCR diversity than the aged group, suggesting age selection. The percentage of naive T cells measured by flow cytometry correlated strongly with observed TCR beta diversity. Estimates of total diversity based on one million sequenced T cells were considered lower bounds and underestimates. Donor CMV infection status was unknown, potentially confounding age-related changes in expanded clonotypes. Observed TCR beta diversity per million T cells fell roughly linearly with age, and a significant reduction was already apparent by age roughly 41. Bulk unsorted PBMC profiling prevented conclusive comparison of naive and antigen-experienced compartments.

Trimming takes 4 bases off V and 2 bases off J; junction bases not matched to a gene: 7. Its CDR3 holds 16 amino acids, cysteine through phenylalanine. CDR3 DNA is the only sequence kept; it has 48 bases, read in frame from the first base. CDR1 and CDR2, looked up from the germline V gene, are SGHAT and FQNNGV. The roughly 39 donors, aged roughly 6 to 100 years, were systemically healthy Caucasian individuals from Russia. Approximately 9.7 milliliters of peripheral blood were drawn from each donor into EDTA-treated Vacutainer tubes. Ficoll-Paque density-gradient centrifugation was used to isolate PBMCs, with at least 6 million per sample. Total RNA, at least 6 micrograms per sample, was extracted from PBMCs with Trizol reagent. Naive CD45RAhigh/CD27high T cell percentages were measured by flow cytometry on a PBMC aliquot from every donor. Libraries were prepared through 5' RACE. Sequencing took place on an Illumina HiSeq 2500. A second PCR of about 6 to 11 cycles was run with a J-beta primer mix and a sample-barcoded 5' primer. A template-switch 5' adaptor carrying 12 random nucleotides introduced a unique molecular identifier onto each TCR beta cDNA molecule. At least 2.5 million CDR3-containing paired-end reads were obtained from each sample. First-strand cDNA was synthesized from all RNA with the Mint cDNA synthesis kit, primed by a TRBC-specific oligonucleotide. All cDNA was treated with uracil-DNA glycosylase and then went through a first 18-cycle PCR with the universal primers M1SS and BC2_uni_R. The authors' pipeline ran thus. Each sample was normalized by randomly selecting 1 million high-quality reads, each carrying a distinct molecular identifier. Instead of being binned into consensus sequences, reads with shared molecular identifiers were discarded. MiTCR, run with a Q25 quality threshold and the strictest error-elimination algorithm, handled CDR3 identification, clonotype clustering and error correction. Lower-bound total TCR beta diversity was estimated with a nonparametric unseen species model using Euler transformation. TCRdb reworked the public reads: Q25 trimming with fastp, MiXCR clone assembly, productive beta chains retained. Rows merge per CDR3 protein into single entries with the most common DNA and genes. TCRdb, not the authors, supplied the V and J calls. Within this sample are around 1.5 million distinct CDR3 sequences, with approximately 60% of them counted one time only. Over 6.5% of the sample rests with the top ten.

Notes on this clonotype: Its antigen target is currently unknown. The sample holds no much larger clone one base away, and base qualities are not on file.

The V and J genes are TRBV11-2 and TRBJ2-5; the central 10 bases match TRBD2. The sample taken for sequencing was blood. This receptor was taken from a man younger than 30 in good health. The DNA is TGTGCCAGCAGCTCCAAGCGGGGGGGCTTTCAAGAGACCCAGTACTTC. It translates to CASSSKRGGFQETQYF.